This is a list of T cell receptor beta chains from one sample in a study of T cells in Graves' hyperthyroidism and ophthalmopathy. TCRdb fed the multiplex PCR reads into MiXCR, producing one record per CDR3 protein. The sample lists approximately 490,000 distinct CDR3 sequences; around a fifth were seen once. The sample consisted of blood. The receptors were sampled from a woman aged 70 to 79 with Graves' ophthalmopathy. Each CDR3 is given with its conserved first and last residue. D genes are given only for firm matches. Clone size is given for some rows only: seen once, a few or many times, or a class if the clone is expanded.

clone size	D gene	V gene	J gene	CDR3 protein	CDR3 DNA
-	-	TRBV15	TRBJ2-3	CATSRGADTQYF	TGTGCCACCAGCAGAGGCGCGGATACGCAGTATTTT
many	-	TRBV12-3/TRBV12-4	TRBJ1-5	CASGKTDRRVQPQHF	TGTGCCAGCGGTAAAACAGACCGGCGGGTTCAGCCCCAGCATTTT
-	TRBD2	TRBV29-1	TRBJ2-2	CSVVWGLAGLNTGELFF	TGCAGCGTTGTTTGGGGACTAGCGGGATTGAACACCGGGGAGCTGTTTTTT
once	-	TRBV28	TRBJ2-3	CASSYSPRTVSTDTQYF	TGTGCCAGCAGTTACTCTCCCAGGACGGTTAGCACAGATACGCAGTATTTT
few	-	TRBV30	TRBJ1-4	CAWSVLGMWDANEKLFF	TGTGCCTGGAGTGTACTGGGGATGTGGGATGCTAATGAAAAACTGTTTTTT
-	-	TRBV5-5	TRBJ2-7	CASSPWDGDSYEQYF	TGCGCCAGCAGCCCTTGGGACGGGGACTCCTACGAGCAGTACTTC
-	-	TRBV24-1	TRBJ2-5	CATSDLLLGQETQYF	TGTGCCACCAGTGATTTGCTTCTGGGACAAGAGACCCAGTACTTC
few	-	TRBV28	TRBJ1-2	CASYRSYGYTF	TGTGCCAGTTACAGGAGCTATGGCTACACCTTC
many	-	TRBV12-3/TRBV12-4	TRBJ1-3	CASSYAASSGNTIYF	TGTGCCAGCAGTTACGCAGCCAGCTCTGGAAACACCATATATTTT
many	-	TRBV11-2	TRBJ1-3	CASSTGTGNTIYF	TGTGCCAGCAGCACGGGAACGGGAAACACCATATATTTT
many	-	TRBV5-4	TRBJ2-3	CASSFGPVDTQYF	TGTGCCAGCAGCTTCGGACCCGTGGATACGCAGTATTTT
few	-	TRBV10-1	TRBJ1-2	CASSESDRNYGYTF	TGCGCCAGCAGTGAGTCGGACAGAAACTATGGCTACACCTTC
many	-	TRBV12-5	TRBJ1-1	CASGLSRNTEAFF	TGTGCTAGTGGTTTGTCTAGGAACACTGAAGCTTTCTTT
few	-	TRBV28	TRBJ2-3	CASGTLTDTQYF	TGTGCCAGCGGAACCTTGACAGATACGCAGTATTTT
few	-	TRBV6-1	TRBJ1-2	CASSAKLMGGYTF	TGTGCCAGCAGTGCAAAGCTGATGGGGGGCTACACCTTC
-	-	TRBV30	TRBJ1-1	CAWTGVNTEAFF	TGTGCCTGGACAGGGGTGAACACTGAAGCTTTCTTT
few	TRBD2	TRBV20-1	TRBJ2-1	CSARDRWREVRNEQFF	TGCAGTGCTAGAGATCGCTGGCGGGAGGTAAGGAATGAGCAGTTCTTC
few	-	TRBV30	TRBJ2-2	CAWMAGPNTGELFF	TGTGCCTGGATGGCAGGGCCTAACACCGGGGAGCTGTTTTTT
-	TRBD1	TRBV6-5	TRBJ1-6	CASSNRGSNSPLHF	TGTGCCAGCAGTAACAGGGGGAGTAATTCACCCCTCCACTTT
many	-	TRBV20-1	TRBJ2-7	CSASWLSEQYF	TGCAGTGCTAGCTGGCTTTCCGAGCAGTACTTC
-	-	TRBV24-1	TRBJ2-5	CATSDADGHQETQYF	TGTGCCACCAGTGATGCGGACGGGCACCAAGAGACCCAGTACTTC
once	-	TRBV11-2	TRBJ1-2	CASSPTTGVHGYTF	TGTGCCAGCAGCCCAACGACAGGAGTTCATGGCTACACCTTC
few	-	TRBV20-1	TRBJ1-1	CSARDPGGAAEAFF	TGCAGTGCTAGAGACCCTGGGGGGGCGGCTGAAGCTTTCTTT
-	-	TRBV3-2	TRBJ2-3	CASRNGGSTDTQYF	TGTGCCAGTAGAAATGGCGGGAGCACAGATACGCAGTATTTT
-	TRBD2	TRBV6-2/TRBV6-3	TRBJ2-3	CASSSSGGRTSTDTQYF	TGTGCCAGCAGTTCCTCGGGAGGGAGGACTAGCACAGATACGCAGTATTTT
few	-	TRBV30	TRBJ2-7	CAWTAGTYEQYF	TGTGCCTGGACGGCGGGTACCTACGAGCAGTACTTC
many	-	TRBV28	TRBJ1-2	CASSLTLNYGYTF	TGTGCCAGCAGCTTAACCTTAAACTATGGCTACACCTTC
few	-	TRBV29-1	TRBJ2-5	CSVGSFQETQYF	TGCAGCGTTGGGTCCTTCCAAGAGACCCAGTACTTC
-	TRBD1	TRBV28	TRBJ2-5	CASSLSTGGAETQYF	TGTGCCAGCAGTTTATCGACAGGGGGGGCGGAGACCCAGTACTTC
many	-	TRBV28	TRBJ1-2	CASSPSGGTPYGYTF	TGTGCCAGCAGCCCAAGCGGGGGGACCCCCTATGGCTACACCTTC
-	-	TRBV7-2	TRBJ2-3	CASSLAGYTQYF	TGTGCCAGCAGCTTAGCGGGGTATACGCAGTATTTT
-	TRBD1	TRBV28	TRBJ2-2	CATRQGAGGELFF	TGTGCCACTAGACAGGGGGCTGGCGGGGAGCTGTTTTTT
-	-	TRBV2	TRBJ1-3	CASSVGLSGNTIYF	TGTGCCAGCAGTGTCGGGCTCTCTGGAAACACCATATATTTT
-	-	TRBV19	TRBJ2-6	CASDRTGANVLTF	TGTGCCAGTGACAGGACTGGGGCCAACGTCCTGACTTTC
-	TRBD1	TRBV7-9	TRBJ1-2	CASSLDINRGGYTF	TGTGCCAGCAGCTTAGACATAAACAGGGGTGGCTACACCTTC
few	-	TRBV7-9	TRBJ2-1	CASSLGPLTYNEQFF	TGTGCCAGCAGCTTAGGTCCCCTTACCTACAATGAGCAGTTCTTC
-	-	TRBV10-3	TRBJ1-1	CAISESAGNTEAFF	TGTGCCATCAGTGAGTCTGCGGGGAACACTGAAGCTTTCTTT
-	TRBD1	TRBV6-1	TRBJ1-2	CASSERDSSYGYTF	TGTGCCAGCAGTGAACGGGACAGTAGCTATGGCTACACCTTC
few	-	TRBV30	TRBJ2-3	CAWRELILGRGTDTQYF	TGTGCCTGGAGAGAATTAATTTTGGGAAGAGGCACAGATACGCAGTATTTT
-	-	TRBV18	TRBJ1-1	CASSPLTGTEAFF	TGTGCCAGCTCACCACTTACGGGCACTGAAGCTTTCTTT
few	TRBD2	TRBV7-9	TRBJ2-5	CASSLRAGLAEETQYF	TGTGCCAGCAGCTTACGAGCGGGATTGGCGGAGGAGACCCAGTACTTC
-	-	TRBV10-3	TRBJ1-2	CAIRTTQGNYGYTF	TGTGCCATCAGGACAACCCAGGGTAACTATGGCTACACCTTC
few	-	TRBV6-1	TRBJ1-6	CASNGRDNSPLHF	TGTGCCAGCAATGGGAGAGATAATTCACCCCTCCACTTT
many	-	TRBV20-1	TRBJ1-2	CSARGERNYGYTF	TGCAGTGCTAGAGGGGAACGGAACTATGGCTACACCTTC
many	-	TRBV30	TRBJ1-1	CAWTPGRNTEAFF	TGTGCCTGGACGCCAGGGAGGAACACTGAAGCTTTCTTT
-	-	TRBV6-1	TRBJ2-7	CASRTLADEQYF	TGTGCCAGCAGGACATTAGCGGACGAGCAGTACTTC
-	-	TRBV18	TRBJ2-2	CASSPQHLTGELFF	TGTGCCAGCTCACCGCAACACCTAACCGGGGAGCTGTTTTTT
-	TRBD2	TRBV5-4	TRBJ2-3	CASSGPSGRPDTQYF	TGTGCCAGCAGCGGTCCTAGCGGGAGGCCAGATACGCAGTATTTT
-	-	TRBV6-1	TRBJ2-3	CASSERLISPGVVDTQYF	TGTGCCAGCAGTGAACGCCTCATCTCCCCGGGAGTAGTAGATACGCAGTATTTT
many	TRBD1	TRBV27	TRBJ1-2	CASSLHRDRIGGYTF	TGTGCCAGCAGTCTCCACCGGGACAGGATTGGGGGCTACACCTTC
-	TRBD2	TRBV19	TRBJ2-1	CASRPEAPSGSLRSSYNEQFF	TGTGCCAGTCGACCTGAAGCTCCAAGCGGGAGCCTGCGAAGCTCCTACAATGAGCAGTTCTTC
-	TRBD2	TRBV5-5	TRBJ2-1	CASSFAGVSVYNEQFF	TGTGCCAGCAGCTTCGCGGGAGTAAGTGTTTACAATGAGCAGTTCTTC
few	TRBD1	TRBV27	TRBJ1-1	CASRRGTVMNTEAFF	TGTGCCAGCAGACGGGGGACAGTAATGAACACTGAAGCTTTCTTT
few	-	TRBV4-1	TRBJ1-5	CASSQEEVTTSNQPQHF	TGCGCCAGCAGCCAAGAAGAGGTAACCACTAGCAATCAGCCCCAGCATTTT
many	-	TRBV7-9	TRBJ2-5	CASSLETGGETQYF	TGTGCCAGCAGCTTAGAAACAGGAGGGGAGACCCAGTACTTC